Below, 26 T cell receptor beta chains from the same sample are listed, as sequenced in a study of cytomegalovirus exposure and HLA in healthy donors. The PCR was carried out with 60 Vbeta primers and 13 Jbeta primers. The protocol was immunoSEQ multiplex PCR, while the TCRdb copy is restricted to in-frame clones and leaves out a portion. The table has approximately 200,000 clones, around 75% seen once. The sequenced sample consisted of PBMCs. The receptors were sampled from a woman aged 25 to 45 in good health and CMV-seropositive.

There are a few counts of this clone. This chain links TRBV18 with TRBJ2-2; D may be TRBD2 (6 bases). V lost 7 bases and J 3 bases, leaving 21 bases between the germline ends. Germline CDR1 reads KGHSH; CDR2 reads LQKENI. This CDR3 comprises 17 residues. The CDR3 region has the DNA TGTGCCAGCTTCCGACTAGAAGAGACTGTCGACACCGGGGAGCTGTTTTTT. This translates into CASFRLEETVDTGELFF. The full variable domain, with the rest looked up from reference TRBV18 and TRBJ2-2, is NAGVMQNPRHLVRRRGQEARLRCSPMKGHSHVYWYRQLPEEGLKFMVYLQKENIIDESGMPKERFSAEFPKEGPSILRIQQVVRGDSAAYFCASFRLEETVDTGELFFGEGSRLTVL.

This clone was seen just once. The chain links TRBV19 to TRBJ2-5, with a tentative D call TRBD2 (5 bases). The CDR3 consists of 13 residues. Germline-derived CDR1 and CDR2 are LNHDA and SQIVND (reference sequence). Between the trimmed V and J ends, which lost 5 bases and 5 bases, there was a span of 12 bases. DNA of the CDR3: TGTGCCAGTAGTCTGGGAGCGAGGGAGACCCAGTACTTC. Amino acid sequence: CASSLGARETQYF.

This chain links TRBV19 with TRBJ1-1, with 7 nucleotides matching TRBD1. V gave up 1 base and J gave up 1 base; unmatched junction bases: 0. The germline V gene has CDR1 LNHDA and CDR2 SQIVND (reference sequence). The CDR3 length is 14 residues. CDR3 protein: CASSIGQGNTEAFF. The CDR3 nucleotides are TGTGCCAGTAGTATAGGACAGGGGAACACTGAAGCTTTCTTT. Variable domain in full (rest from reference TRBV19 and TRBJ1-1): DGGITQSPKYLFRKEGQNVTLSCEQNLNHDAMYWYRQDPGQGLRLIYYSQIVNDFQKGDIAEGYSVSREKKESFPLTVTSAQKNPTAFYLCASSIGQGNTEAFFGQGTRLTVV.

This clone was recorded once. The CDR3 here is CASVASGNTIYF. Written as DNA, the CDR3 is TGTGCCAGCGTGGCCTCTGGAAACACCATATATTTT. The chain recombines TRBV6-5 with TRBJ1-3; D gene unclear. This CDR3 has 12 amino acids. Trimming removed 8 bases from V and 0 bases from J, with 5 bases in between. Looked up from germline, CDR1 is MNHEY and CDR2 is SVGAGI.

V is TRBV18 and J is TRBJ2-7; possibly TRBD1 for D (5 bases). In germline, CDR1 is KGHSH, CDR2 LQKENI. Between the trimmed V and J ends, which lost 4 bases and 4 bases, there was a span of 17 bases. The CDR3 is 15 residues long. In DNA, the CDR3 is TGTGCCAGCTCACTGCAGGGTAACCCTATTTACGAGCAGTACTTC. Its translation: CASSLQGNPIYEQYF.

V gene TRBV19 combines with J gene TRBJ1-3, with 10 nucleotides matching TRBD1. Germline V gene lookup returns CDR1 LNHDA and CDR2 SQIVND (reference sequence). V dropped 7 bases and J dropped 0; count of bases not matched to a gene: 18. This CDR3 region has 20 residues. CDR3 residues: CASKASLGTGVASSGNTIYF. CDR3 nucleotides: TGTGCCAGTAAAGCTTCGTTGGGGACAGGGGTGGCCTCCTCTGGAAACACCATATATTTT.

The chain uses TRBV7-3 and TRBJ1-5; D unresolved. This CDR3 spans 16 amino acids. V was pared by 2 bases and J by 2 bases, with 13 bases between. The germline CDR1 and CDR2 sequences are SGHTA and FQGTGA. CDR3 nucleotides: TGTGCCAGCAGCTTATTGGGTTTGGGCGGCAATCAGCCCCAGCATTTT. This encodes CASSLLGLGGNQPQHF.

The chain combines TRBV5-4 with TRBJ2-1; 9 bases are shared with TRBD2. The CDR3 runs 15 residues. V was pared by 4 bases and J by 5 bases, with 7 bases of the junction left unmatched. From germline, CDR1 is SGHNT and CDR2 YYREEE (reference sequence). The CDR3 DNA sequence: TGTGCCAGCAGCACAGGTCTAGCGGGGCACAATGAGCAGTTCTTC. It encodes CASSTGLAGHNEQFF.

V and J are TRBV5-1 and TRBJ2-5; 8 bases align to TRBD1. The CDR3 is 18 amino acids. V shed 0 bases, J shed 5 bases, and the junction held 15 bases outside the gene matches. Germline V lookup: CDR1 SGHRS, CDR2 YFSETQ. CDR3 sequence: CASSLASGGAVPYETQYF. The DNA for the CDR3 is TGCGCCAGCAGCTTGGCCTCAGGGGGCGCGGTTCCTTATGAGACCCAGTACTTC. Full variable domain (remainder filled in from reference TRBV5-1 and TRBJ2-5): KAGVTQTPRYLIKTRGQQVTLSCSPISGHRSVSWYQQTPGQGLQFLFEYFSETQRNKGNFPGRFSGRQFSNSRSEMNVSTLELGDSALYLCASSLASGGAVPYETQYFGPGTRLLVL.

The DNA for the CDR3 is TGTGCCAGCAGCTTGTACTCTGGGAGTAGGGGCTACACCTTC. Encoded protein: CASSLYSGSRGYTF. The chain uses TRBV5-6 and TRBJ1-2; D ambiguous. The CDR3 consists of 14 residues. V lost 1 base and J lost 8, with 15 bases in between. The germline gives CDR1 SGHDT, CDR2 YYEEEE. The full variable domain, its missing parts supplied by reference TRBV5-6 and TRBJ1-2, is DAGVTQSPTHLIKTRGQQVTLRCSPKSGHDTVSWYQQALGQGPQFIFQYYEEEERQRGNFPDRFSGHQFPNYSSELNVNALLLGDSALYLCASSLYSGSRGYTFGSGTRLTVV.

This clone has a handful of counts. The chain carries TRBV10-1 and TRBJ2-7; 9 positions agree with TRBD1. The length of the CDR3 is 17 residues. After removal of 5 bases from V and 3 bases from J, the junction contained 14 bases not matched to a gene. The germline V gene encodes CDR1 WNHNN and CDR2 SYGVQD (reference sequence). CDR3 protein: CASSSDDTGTGYYEQYF. DNA of the CDR3: TGCGCCAGCAGTAGCGATGATACCGGGACAGGGTACTACGAGCAGTACTTC.

This chain connects TRBV2 to TRBJ1-1; 8 bases fit TRBD1. CDR1 and CDR2 from the germline V gene are SNHLY and FYNNEI. The CDR3 is 12 residues long. Trimming took 10 bases from V and 4 from J; bases not matched to a gene: 5. CDR3 coding DNA: TGTGCCACAAGACAGGGGACCACTGAAGCTTTCTTT. Its protein is CATRQGTTEAFF.

The V gene is TRBV4-1, the J gene TRBJ2-7; TRBD1 might be the D (5 bases). Germline V CDR1 and CDR2: MGHRA, YSYEKL. This CDR3 spans 13 amino acids. Trimming cost V 1 base and J 3 bases, with 7 bases left between them. This chain's CDR3 is CASSQGQHYEQYF. CDR3 sequence (DNA): TGCGCCAGCAGCCAAGGACAGCACTACGAGCAGTACTTC.

The rearrangement joins TRBV29-1 to TRBJ1-1; D unclear. The CDR3 has 13 residues. Per germline, CDR1 SQVTM and CDR2 ANQGSEA. V was pared by 1 base and J by 1 base, with 7 bases between. The CDR3 here is CSVEVGRNTEAFF. In nucleotides, the CDR3 is TGCAGCGTTGAAGTAGGGAGGAACACTGAAGCTTTCTTT.

The chain is built from TRBV18 and TRBJ2-7; 10 bases are shared with TRBD1. Germline V gives CDR1 KGHSH, CDR2 LQKENI. V shed 3 bases and J 8 bases; nucleotides not matched to a gene: 4. The CDR3 spans 13 residues. The DNA of the CDR3 is TGTGCCAGCTCACCGAGGGACAGGGGTCAGCAGTACTTC. Amino acids: CASSPRDRGQQYF.

This chain connects TRBV28 to TRBJ1-3; D not certain. From germline, CDR1 is MDHEN and CDR2 SYDVKM. Between the trimmed V and J ends, which lost 2 bases and 0 bases, there was a span of 8 bases. CDR3 length equals 15 residues. The DNA of the CDR3 is TGTGCCAGCAGTTTAGGACTGAGCTCTGGAAACACCATATATTTT. Translated, it gives CASSLGLSSGNTIYF. The complete variable domain, with remaining parts taken from reference TRBV28 and TRBJ1-3, reads DVKVTQSSRYLVKRTGEKVFLECVQDMDHENMFWYRQDPGLGLRLIYFSYDVKMKEKGDIPEGYSVSREKKERFSLILESASTNQTSMYLCASSLGLSSGNTIYFGEGSWLTVV.

The J gene is TRBJ2-3, the V gene TRBV6-4; TRBD2 is a possible D gene (6 bases). There are 17 residues in the CDR3. The germline gives CDR1 MRHNA, CDR2 SNTAGT. Trimming pared 0 bases from V and 0 bases from J, leaving 13 bases between. CDR3 sequence (DNA): TGTGCCAGCAGTGACTCGATGTCAGGGACTAGCACAGATACGCAGTATTTT. Protein: CASSDSMSGTSTDTQYF.

J is TRBJ1-2 and V is TRBV6-5; possibly TRBD1 for D (6 bases). The CDR3 runs to 13 residues. Trimming shortened V by 5 bases and J by 6 bases, and 13 bases separated the two germline ends. Germline V gives CDR1 MNHEY, CDR2 SVGAGI. Here the CDR3 reads CASSEQGTHGYTF. CDR3 sequence (DNA): TGTGCCAGCAGTGAACAGGGTACCCATGGCTACACCTTC.

The chain recombines TRBV6-4 with TRBJ2-3; 12 positions match TRBD2. V trimming: 5 bases; J trimming: 4 bases; junction bases outside the gene matches: 7. The CDR3 is made up of 16 amino acids. CDR1 and CDR2 (germline): MRHNA, SNTAGT. The CDR3 loop reads CASSKTTSGGSDTQYF. CDR3 in DNA: TGTGCCAGCAGTAAAACGACTAGCGGGGGATCAGATACGCAGTATTTT.

The genes are TRBV19 and TRBJ1-5, with 7 bases identical to TRBD1. Germline CDR1 is LNHDA and CDR2 is SQIVND (reference sequence). The length of the CDR3 is 19 residues. Germline trimming cut 2 bases from V and 2 bases from J; bases unmatched to any gene: 15. The CDR3, as DNA: TGTGCCAGTAGTATATTAGGACAGGTAGGGATAATAGGCAATCAGCCCCAGCATTTT. This codes for CASSILGQVGIIGNQPQHF. Looking up the rest from reference TRBV19 and TRBJ1-5 gives the full variable domain: DGGITQSPKYLFRKEGQNVTLSCEQNLNHDAMYWYRQDPGQGLRLIYYSQIVNDFQKGDIAEGYSVSREKKESFPLTVTSAQKNPTAFYLCASSILGQVGIIGNQPQHFGDGTRLSIL.

V and J are TRBV6-5 and TRBJ2-3; TRBD2 matches 7 bases. There are 14 residues in the CDR3. In germline, CDR1 is MNHEY, CDR2 SVGAGI. J was trimmed by 1 base and V by 6 bases; bases with no gene match: 4. CDR3 coding DNA: TGTGCCAGCAGACCCGCGGGGGGCACAGATACGCAGTATTTT. Its translation: CASRPAGGTDTQYF.

This clone has only one observation. CDR3 residues: CASSSPIFRGTGGASGPRTDTQYF. The CDR3 bases are TGTGCCAGCAGTTCACCGATTTTCCGCGGGACAGGGGGCGCGTCTGGTCCGAGGACAGATACGCAGTATTTT. The chain links TRBV28 to TRBJ2-3; 12 nucleotides agree with TRBD1. Germline V CDR1 and CDR2: MDHEN, SYDVKM. The CDR3 spans 24 residues. V was clipped by 4 bases and J by 3 bases; unmatched bases: 29. Variable domain in full (rest from reference TRBV28 and TRBJ2-3): DVKVTQSSRYLVKRTGEKVFLECVQDMDHENMFWYRQDPGLGLRLIYFSYDVKMKEKGDIPEGYSVSREKKERFSLILESASTNQTSMYLCASSSPIFRGTGGASGPRTDTQYFGPGTRLTVL.

Only one count was recorded for this clone. The chain recombines TRBV30 with TRBJ2-7; the match to TRBD2 covers 9 bases. The CDR3 covers 14 residues. Unmatched junction bases numbered 10, after V lost 8 bases and J lost 2 bases. The germline CDR1 and CDR2 sequences are GTSNPN and SVGIG (reference sequence). In DNA, the CDR3 is TGTGCCCCCCAGACTAGCGGAGGCCCCTACGAGCAGTACTTC. Amino acids: CAPQTSGGPYEQYF.

This chain links TRBV14 with TRBJ1-6; TRBD1 agrees at 9 bases. Germline V gives CDR1 SGHDN, CDR2 FVKESK. The CDR3 has 14 amino acids. The J segment lost 14 bases and the V segment lost 0 bases, leaving 5 bases of the junction unmatched. DNA of the CDR3: TGTGCCAGCAGCCAAGAACAGGGGGCCACAGCCCTCCACTTT. Translation: CASSQEQGATALHF.

The J gene is TRBJ2-3, the V gene TRBV2, with TRBD2 matching over 8 bases. CDR1 and CDR2 (germline): SNHLY, FYNNEI. Losses at the gene ends were 2 bases for V and 2 bases for J; bases not matched to a gene: 6. The CDR3 sequence is 16 residues long. The CDR3 DNA reads TGTGCCAGCAGTGAATTAGCGGGAACCTACACAGATACGCAGTATTTT. This codes for CASSELAGTYTDTQYF. Supplemented by reference TRBV2 and TRBJ2-3, the full variable domain reads EPEVTQTPSHQVTQMGQEVILRCVPISNHLYFYWYRQILGQKVEFLVSFYNNEISEKSEIFDDQFSVERPDGSNFTLKIRSTKLEDSAMYFCASSELAGTYTDTQYFGPGTRLTVL.

This chain uses TRBV7-9 with TRBJ1-1, with D possibly matching TRBD1 (6 bases). This CDR3 is 16 amino acids long. The germline CDR1 and CDR2 sequences are SEHNR and FQNEAQ (reference sequence). Trimming left V 4 bases short and J 2 bases short, with 17 bases between. The CDR3: CASSSGAGATNTEAFF. The DNA for the CDR3 is TGTGCCAGCAGCTCTGGGGCAGGGGCCACTAACACTGAAGCTTTCTTT.